Sequencing of this T cell receptor (beta chain) was carried out in a study of response to subunit inactivated influenza vaccine. CDR1 DFQATT and CDR2 SNEGSKA come from the germline V gene (reference sequence). The CDR3 totals 16 residues. V lost 2 bases and J 3 bases, leaving 20 bases between the germline ends. This clonotype has ten or more counts. Antigen specificity is unknown. General study findings and limits: Researchers suggested that each seasonal influenza vaccination recruits few new T cells.

From the RT-PCR reads, TCRdb called clonotypes with MiXCR, one entry per CDR3 protein. The repertoire has about 780,000 distinct CDR3 sequences, around a sixth of them found once; the top ten carry approximately 11%. The source was PBMCs from blood, collected 5 days after vaccination. The clonotype originates from a man aged 45 to 65 who received an inactivated influenza vaccine. This chain uses TRBV20-1 with TRBJ2-7; the D gene is possibly TRBD1 (5 bases). The CDR3 region is CSARPAGLTQLYEQYF. CDR3 nucleotides: TGCAGTGCTAGACCAGCAGGGCTTACACAACTCTACGAGCAGTACTTC.